The entry that follows covers one TCR beta chain sequence. Its antigen remains unknown. These data originate in a study of T cell clones after liver transplantation. Study-wide context: Pre-transplant mixed lymphocyte reactions yielded third-party-reactive TCRbeta sequences as comparators for graft-donor-reactive sequences. Study-level results: Donor-reactive sequences fell more than third party-reactive ones, suggesting partial deletion.

Germline V gene data show CDR1 as ENHRY and CDR2 as SYGVKD. CDR3 size: 14 residues. With 7 bases removed from V and 6 bases from J, the gap between germline ends came to 16 bases. Sequencing used immunoSEQ multiplex PCR; TCRdb keeps in-frame clones, though not all of them. The sample lists about 72,000 clones, under 95% seen once, with less than 3% in the top ten. This chain joins TRBV10-3 and TRBJ1-5, with D possibly being TRBD1 (5 bases). This sequence originates from a human donor who received a liver transplant. Specimen: CD4+ T cells from blood, collected before liver transplant. The CDR3, as DNA: TGTGCCATCAACTCCGACAGTTTCACTCAGCCCCAGCATTTT. Its translation: CAINSDSFTQPQHF.